This T cell receptor beta chain is drawn from a study of T cell changes during pregnancy in multiple sclerosis. This CDR3 has 14 amino acids. Trimming pared 0 bases from V and 8 bases from J, leaving 14 bases between. From germline, CDR1 is MNHEY and CDR2 SMNVEV (reference sequence). Here immunoSEQ multiplex PCR was the method, and the copy in TCRdb shows in-frame clones only, minus some. The profile shows around 110,000 clones, under 95% of them singletons. The clonotype was recovered from a female donor with multiple sclerosis, enrolled in a pregnancy study. This sample comprised peripheral blood, obtained after pregnancy. The J gene is TRBJ2-7, the V gene TRBV27, with D possibly TRBD1 on 7 matching bases. The CDR3 region is CASSLSAEGAKQYF. CDR3 DNA: TGTGCCAGCAGTTTATCGGCGGAGGGGGCCAAGCAGTACTTC.